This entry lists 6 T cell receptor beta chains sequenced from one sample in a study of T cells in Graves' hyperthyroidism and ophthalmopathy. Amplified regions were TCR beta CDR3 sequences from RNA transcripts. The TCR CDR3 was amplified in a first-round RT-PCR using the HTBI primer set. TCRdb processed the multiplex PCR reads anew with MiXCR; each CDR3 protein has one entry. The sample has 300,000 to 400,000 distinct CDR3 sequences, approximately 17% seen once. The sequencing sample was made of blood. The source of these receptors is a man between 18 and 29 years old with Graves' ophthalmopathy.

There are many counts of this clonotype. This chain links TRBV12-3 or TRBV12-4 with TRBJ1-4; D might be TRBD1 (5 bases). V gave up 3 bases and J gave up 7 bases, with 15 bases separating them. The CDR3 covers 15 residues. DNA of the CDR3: TGTGCCAGCAGTTTCCGGTCAGGAGGGACTGAAAAACTGTTTTTT. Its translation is CASSFRSGGTEKLFF.

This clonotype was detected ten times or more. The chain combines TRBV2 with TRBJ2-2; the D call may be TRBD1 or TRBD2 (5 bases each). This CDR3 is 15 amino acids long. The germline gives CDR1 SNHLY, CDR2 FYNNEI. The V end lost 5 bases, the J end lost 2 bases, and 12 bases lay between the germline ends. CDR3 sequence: CASSYRDPNTGELFF. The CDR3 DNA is TGTGCCAGCAGTTACCGGGACCCAAACACCGGGGAGCTGTTTTTT.

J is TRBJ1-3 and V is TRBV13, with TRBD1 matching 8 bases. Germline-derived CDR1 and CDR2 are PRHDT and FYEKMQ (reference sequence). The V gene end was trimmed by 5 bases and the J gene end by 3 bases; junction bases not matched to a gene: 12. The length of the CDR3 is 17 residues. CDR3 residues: CASSPLSGTGDGNTIYF. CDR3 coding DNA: TGTGCCAGCAGCCCACTCTCCGGGACAGGCGATGGAAACACCATATATTTT.

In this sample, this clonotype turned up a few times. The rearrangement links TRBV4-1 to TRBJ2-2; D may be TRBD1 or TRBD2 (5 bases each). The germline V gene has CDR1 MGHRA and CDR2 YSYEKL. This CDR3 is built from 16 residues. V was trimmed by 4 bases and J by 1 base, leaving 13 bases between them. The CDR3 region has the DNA TGCGCCAGCAGCCCTCCACGGGGCAGGAACACCGGGGAGCTGTTTTTT. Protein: CASSPPRGRNTGELFF.

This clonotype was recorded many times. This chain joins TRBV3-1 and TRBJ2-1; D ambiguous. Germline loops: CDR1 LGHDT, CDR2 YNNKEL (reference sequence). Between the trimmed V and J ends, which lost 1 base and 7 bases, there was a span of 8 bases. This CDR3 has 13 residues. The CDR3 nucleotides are TGTGCCAGCAGCCAAGGCGTGTTGAATGAGCAGTTCTTC. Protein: CASSQGVLNEQFF.

Written as DNA, the CDR3 is TGTGCCACCAGCAGAGAAACGGGACAAAAAACTGAAGCTTTCTTT. This sequence encodes CATSRETGQKTEAFF. The chain combines TRBV15 with TRBJ1-1; a possible D gene is TRBD1 (6 bases). Germline V gene lookup returns CDR1 LNHNV and CDR2 YYDKDF (reference sequence). With 0 bases removed from V and 5 bases from J, the gap between germline ends came to 13 bases. CDR3 length: 15 amino acids.